This is a list of T cell receptor beta chains from one sample in a study of shared clonotypes between healthy human individuals. Assay used: immunoSEQ multiplex PCR; TCRdb lists only in-frame clones, some missing. The table lists roughly 2 million clones, more than 90% of them singletons. Input material: naive CD4+ T cells sorted from blood. These receptors all stem from a man aged 18 to 35 in good health. The CDR3 runs from the conserved cysteine through the conserved F or W. The order of the fields is clone size, V gene, J gene, D gene, CDR3 DNA, CDR3 protein. D genes are given only for firm matches. Size tells how often a clone was seen (once, few, many) or the class of an expanded clone, and some rows leave it out.

>once|TRBV2|TRBJ2-3|TRBD2
TGTGCCAGCAGTAATAGCGGGGGGTGGGCAGATACGCAGTATTTT
CASSNSGGWADTQYF
>NA|TRBV5-1|TRBJ2-7|NA
TGCGCCAGCAGCTACAGGGAAAACTACGAGCAGTACTTC
CASSYRENYEQYF
>NA|TRBV9|TRBJ1-5|NA
TGTGCCAGCAGCGTAGACGGGAGGGTCGGGGAGCCCCAGCATTTT
CASSVDGRVGEPQHF
>NA|TRBV6-5|TRBJ2-2|TRBD2
TGTGCCATCCTCCGGTCTAGCGGGGAGTTCGGGGAGCTGTTTTTT
CAILRSSGEFGELFF
>NA|TRBV18|TRBJ1-6|NA
TGTGCCAGCTCCCTTCAACCCGGGAATTCACCCCTCCACTTT
CASSLQPGNSPLHF
>NA|TRBV4-1|TRBJ1-1|TRBD1
TGCGCCAGCAGCCAAGAGGAGAGGACAGGGGAAGTCCCTGAAGCTTTCTTT
CASSQEERTGEVPEAFF
>once|TRBV7-3|TRBJ2-3|TRBD2
TGTGCCAGCAGCTCGGGACTAGCGGGGGATAAGTATTTT
CASSSGLAGDKYF
>NA|TRBV6-6|TRBJ1-6|NA
TGTGCCAGCACCCGGGGGGAAAATTCACCCCTCCACTTT
CASTRGENSPLHF
>NA|TRBV7-3|TRBJ2-6|NA
TGTGCCAGCAGCCCTAGGGGGGCCCTGAGCTCTGGGGCCAACGTCCTGACTTTC
CASSPRGALSSGANVLTF
>NA|TRBV2|TRBJ2-7|NA
TGTGCCAGCAATGGGGGTCGGGGCGAGCAGTACTTC
CASNGGRGEQYF
>once|TRBV5-1|TRBJ1-6|NA
TGCGCCAGCAGCTTGTTCGACTCAGGAGTTAATTCACCCCTCCACTTT
CASSLFDSGVNSPLHF
>once|TRBV5-6|TRBJ1-6|NA
TGTGCCAGCACTATTGAGTACGGAAATACTTCACCCCTCCACTTT
CASTIEYGNTSPLHF
>NA|TRBV10-3|TRBJ2-7|TRBD1
TGTGCCATCAGCCGAGACAGGGTGACGAGTTACGAGCAGTACTTC
CAISRDRVTSYEQYF
>NA|TRBV5-1|TRBJ2-7|NA
TGCGCCAGCAGCTTGGAAGGGGGAAGGCACGAGCAGTACTTC
CASSLEGGRHEQYF
>once|TRBV11-2|TRBJ2-7|NA
TGTGCCAGCAGCGCTTATAGCGAGAGGATCTACGAGCAGTACTTC
CASSAYSERIYEQYF
>NA|TRBV6-5|TRBJ2-7|NA
TGTGCCAGCAAACCGGCTGGGGGGGCCTCGGGCGAGCAGTACTTC
CASKPAGGASGEQYF
>NA|TRBV2|TRBJ1-5|NA
TGTGCCAGCAGTTTTGACAGGAACAATCAGCCCCAGCATTTT
CASSFDRNNQPQHF
>once|TRBV9|TRBJ2-7|NA
TGTGCCAGCAGCGTAGGGCTACAGGGCGGCGAGCAGTACTTC
CASSVGLQGGEQYF
>NA|TRBV5-1|TRBJ2-5|TRBD2
TGCGCCAGCAGCTCAATCCTAGCGGGGGGGCCGAAGGAGACCCAGTACTTC
CASSSILAGGPKETQYF
>NA|TRBV7-2|TRBJ1-2|NA
TGTGCCAGTGAATTTGGGACTCAACTTGGCTACACCTTC
CASEFGTQLGYTF
>NA|TRBV10-3|TRBJ1-1|TRBD1
TGTGCCATCAGTGAACAGGGGGCGATGGGCACTGAAGCTTTCTTT
CAISEQGAMGTEAFF
>NA|TRBV2|TRBJ1-2|NA
TGTGCCAGCAGTGAACTCGGGACACCGCCTGTCTATGGCTACACCTTC
CASSELGTPPVYGYTF
>NA|TRBV5-1|TRBJ2-7|NA
TGCGCCAGCAGCGCCGGACAGTTTTACGAGCAGTACTTC
CASSAGQFYEQYF
>NA|TRBV6-5|TRBJ1-4|TRBD1
TGTGCCAGCAGTTACGCAGGGGGGAAAAAACTGTTTTTT
CASSYAGGKKLFF
>once|TRBV6-1|TRBJ1-4|NA
TGTGCCAGCAGGGACGAGGGGTCTCGAGAAAAACTGTTTTTT
CASRDEGSREKLFF
>NA|TRBV6-5|TRBJ2-5|TRBD2
TGTGCCAGCAGACATAGCGGGGGAACAAAAGAGACCCAGTACTTC
CASRHSGGTKETQYF
>NA|TRBV18|TRBJ2-7|NA
TGTGCCAGCTCACCTACAGCAACCTACGAGCAGTACTTC
CASSPTATYEQYF
>NA|TRBV23-1|TRBJ2-6|NA
TGCGCCAGCAGTACAAGGAAACAGACCTCTGGGGCCAACGTCCTGACTTTC
CASSTRKQTSGANVLTF
>NA|TRBV7-9|TRBJ1-5|TRBD1
TGTAACCCAAGAGTAAGTACTAACAAGCAGGGGGTTAGCAATCAGCCCCAGCATTTT
CNPRVSTNKQGVSNQPQHF
>NA|TRBV2|TRBJ1-4|NA
TGTGCCAGCAGTGAATATCAGCTACAGAATGAAAAACTGTTTTTT
CASSEYQLQNEKLFF
>NA|TRBV7-2|TRBJ2-7|NA
TGTGCCAGCAGCTTAGTGGGAGGACCATACGAGCAGTACTTC
CASSLVGGPYEQYF
>NA|TRBV28|TRBJ2-5|TRBD2
TGTGCCAGCAGTTTTTGGGGACTAGCGGGGCGCCAAGAGACCCAGTACTTC
CASSFWGLAGRQETQYF